This is a list of T cell receptor beta chains from one sample in a study of T-cell reconstitution after alpha-beta-depleted transplantation in children. Using its own MiXCR run on the PCR reads, TCRdb lists one record per CDR3 protein. The sample has fewer than 350,000 distinct CDR3 sequences, roughly a tenth seen once; the top ten hold less than 9%. The sequencing here drew on PBMCs, taken before TCRalphabeta/CD19-depleted stem cell transplant. The receptors stem from a boy younger than two with acute myeloid leukemia, due to receive a stem cell transplant. The CDR3 runs from the conserved cysteine through the conserved F or W. A D gene is named only where the DNA matches it firmly. Not all rows give a size; the values are once, few, many and, for expanded clones, a class.

abundance: many
v_gene: TRBV11-2
j_gene: TRBJ2-5
d_gene: NA
CDR3aa: CASSARGVEETQYF
CDR3nt: TGTGCCAGCAGCGCCCGAGGGGTCGAAGAGACCCAGTACTTC

abundance: few
v_gene: TRBV6-1
j_gene: TRBJ1-2
d_gene: TRBD1
CDR3aa: CASSDRGFYGYTF
CDR3nt: TGTGCCAGCAGTGACAGGGGGTTTTATGGCTACACCTTC

abundance: NA
v_gene: TRBV5-1
j_gene: TRBJ1-1
d_gene: NA
CDR3aa: CASSSRQAVNTEAFF
CDR3nt: TGCGCCAGCAGCTCTAGACAGGCCGTGAACACTGAAGCTTTCTTT

abundance: few
v_gene: TRBV20-1
j_gene: TRBJ2-7
d_gene: NA
CDR3aa: CSASGGARLLEQYF
CDR3nt: TGCAGTGCTAGCGGCGGAGCCCGCCTTTTGGAGCAGTACTTC

abundance: NA
v_gene: TRBV24-1
j_gene: TRBJ2-3
d_gene: TRBD1
CDR3aa: CATSDPPGQRSPSTDTQYF
CDR3nt: TGTGCCACCAGTGATCCCCCGGGACAGCGATCCCCTAGCACAGATACGCAGTATTTT

abundance: many
v_gene: TRBV28
j_gene: TRBJ1-6
d_gene: TRBD1
CDR3aa: CASSPQWDRDNSPLHF
CDR3nt: TGTGCCAGCAGTCCCCAGTGGGACAGAGATAATTCACCCCTCCACTTT

abundance: many
v_gene: TRBV11-2
j_gene: TRBJ2-5
d_gene: NA
CDR3aa: CASTYYPHLTAERETQYF
CDR3nt: TGTGCCAGCACCTATTACCCACATCTCACAGCGGAGAGAGAGACCCAGTACTTC

abundance: many
v_gene: TRBV12-3/TRBV12-4
j_gene: TRBJ1-4
d_gene: NA
CDR3aa: CASSLFGLGEKLFF
CDR3nt: TGTGCCAGCAGCCTTTTTGGGCTTGGAGAAAAACTGTTTTTT

abundance: many
v_gene: TRBV10-3
j_gene: TRBJ1-1
d_gene: NA
CDR3aa: CAITGRGGTEAFF
CDR3nt: TGTGCCATCACTGGAAGAGGGGGAACTGAAGCTTTCTTT

abundance: few
v_gene: TRBV3-1
j_gene: TRBJ2-1
d_gene: NA
CDR3aa: CASSQGEQFF
CDR3nt: TGTGCCAGCAGCCAGGGTGAGCAGTTCTTC

abundance: many
v_gene: TRBV29-1
j_gene: TRBJ2-5
d_gene: NA
CDR3aa: CSVAGLPQETQYF
CDR3nt: TGCAGCGTTGCAGGCCTTCCCCAAGAGACCCAGTACTTC

abundance: many
v_gene: TRBV5-1
j_gene: TRBJ2-7
d_gene: NA
CDR3aa: CASSLLALGNYEQYF
CDR3nt: TGCGCCAGCAGCTTGCTGGCCCTGGGCAACTACGAGCAGTACTTC

abundance: once
v_gene: TRBV9
j_gene: TRBJ2-3
d_gene: TRBD2
CDR3aa: CASSAGLAGGGLPDTQYF
CDR3nt: TGTGCCAGCAGCGCCGGACTAGCGGGGGGGGGCCTACCAGATACGCAGTATTTT

abundance: few
v_gene: TRBV7-3
j_gene: TRBJ2-3
d_gene: TRBD2
CDR3aa: CASSLSGGAGTDTQYF
CDR3nt: TGTGCCAGCAGCTTAAGCGGGGGGGCCGGCACAGATACGCAGTATTTT

abundance: many
v_gene: TRBV12-3/TRBV12-4
j_gene: TRBJ1-2
d_gene: NA
CDR3aa: CASSVGLANYGYTF
CDR3nt: TGTGCCAGCAGTGTAGGGCTAGCTAACTATGGCTACACCTTC

abundance: many
v_gene: TRBV12-3/TRBV12-4
j_gene: TRBJ2-7
d_gene: NA
CDR3aa: CASSLETRGRYF
CDR3nt: TGTGCCAGCAGTTTAGAGACTAGGGGGCGGTACTTC

abundance: many
v_gene: TRBV12-3/TRBV12-4
j_gene: TRBJ2-7
d_gene: TRBD1
CDR3aa: CASSAWDSSYEQYF
CDR3nt: TGTGCCAGCAGTGCGTGGGACAGTTCCTACGAGCAGTACTTC

abundance: many
v_gene: TRBV5-4
j_gene: TRBJ2-1
d_gene: NA
CDR3aa: CASSSRDGYNEQFF
CDR3nt: TGTGCCAGCAGCTCCCGGGACGGCTACAATGAGCAGTTCTTC

abundance: NA
v_gene: TRBV3-1
j_gene: TRBJ2-3
d_gene: NA
CDR3aa: CASSQRGMPDTQYF
CDR3nt: TGTGCCAGCAGCCAGAGGGGGATGCCAGATACGCAGTATTTT